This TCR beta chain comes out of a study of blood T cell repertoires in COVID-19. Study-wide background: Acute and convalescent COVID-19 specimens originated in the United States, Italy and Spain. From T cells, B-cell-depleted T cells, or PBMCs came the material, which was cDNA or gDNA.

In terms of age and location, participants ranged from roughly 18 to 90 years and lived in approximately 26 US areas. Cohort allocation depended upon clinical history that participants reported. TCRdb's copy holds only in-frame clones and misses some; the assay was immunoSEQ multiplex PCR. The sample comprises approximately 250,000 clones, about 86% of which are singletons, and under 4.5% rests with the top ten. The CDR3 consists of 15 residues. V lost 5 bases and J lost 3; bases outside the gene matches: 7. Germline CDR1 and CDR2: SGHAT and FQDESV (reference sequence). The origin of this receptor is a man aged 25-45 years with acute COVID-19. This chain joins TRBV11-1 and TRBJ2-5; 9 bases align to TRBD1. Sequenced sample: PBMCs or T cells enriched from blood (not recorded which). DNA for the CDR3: TGTGCCAGCAGCCATGGACAGGGGCCTGAAGAGACCCAGTACTTC. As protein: CASSHGQGPEETQYF.